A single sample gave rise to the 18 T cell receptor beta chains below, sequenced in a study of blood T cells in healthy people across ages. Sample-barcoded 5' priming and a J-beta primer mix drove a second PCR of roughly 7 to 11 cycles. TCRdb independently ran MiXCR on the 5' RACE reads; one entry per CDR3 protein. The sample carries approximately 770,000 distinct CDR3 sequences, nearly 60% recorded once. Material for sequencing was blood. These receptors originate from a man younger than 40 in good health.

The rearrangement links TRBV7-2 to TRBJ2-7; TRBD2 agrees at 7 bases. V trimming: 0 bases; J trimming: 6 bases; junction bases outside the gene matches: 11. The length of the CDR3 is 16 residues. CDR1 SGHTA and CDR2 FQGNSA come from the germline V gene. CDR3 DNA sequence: TGTGCCAGCAGCTTAGCAGCGGGAAGTATGCTAGGCGAGCAGTACTTC. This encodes CASSLAAGSMLGEQYF.

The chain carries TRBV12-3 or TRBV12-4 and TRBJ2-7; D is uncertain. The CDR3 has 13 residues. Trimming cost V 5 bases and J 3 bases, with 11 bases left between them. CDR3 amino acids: CASSVWQDYEQYF. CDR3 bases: TGTGCCAGCAGTGTTTGGCAGGACTACGAGCAGTACTTC.

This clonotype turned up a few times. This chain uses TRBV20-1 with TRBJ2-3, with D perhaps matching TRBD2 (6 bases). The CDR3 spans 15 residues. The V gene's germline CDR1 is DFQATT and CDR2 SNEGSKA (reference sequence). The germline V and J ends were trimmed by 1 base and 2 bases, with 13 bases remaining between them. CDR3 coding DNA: TGCAGTGCTAGAGGGGACTTCTACCTCACAGATACGCAGTATTTT. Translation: CSARGDFYLTDTQYF.

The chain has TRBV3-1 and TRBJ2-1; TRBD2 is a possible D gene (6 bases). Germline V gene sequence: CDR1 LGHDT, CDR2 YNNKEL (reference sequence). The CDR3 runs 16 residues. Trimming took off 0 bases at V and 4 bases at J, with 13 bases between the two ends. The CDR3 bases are TGTGCCAGCAGCCAAGAGGCGGGACTGGAATACAATGAGCAGTTCTTC. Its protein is CASSQEAGLEYNEQFF.

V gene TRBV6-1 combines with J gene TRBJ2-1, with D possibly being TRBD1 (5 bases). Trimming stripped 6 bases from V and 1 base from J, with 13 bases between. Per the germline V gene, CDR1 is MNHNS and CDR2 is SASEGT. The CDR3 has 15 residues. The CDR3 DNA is TGTGCCAGCAGACGAGTGGGGCAGTCCTACAATGAGCAGTTCTTC. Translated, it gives CASRRVGQSYNEQFF.

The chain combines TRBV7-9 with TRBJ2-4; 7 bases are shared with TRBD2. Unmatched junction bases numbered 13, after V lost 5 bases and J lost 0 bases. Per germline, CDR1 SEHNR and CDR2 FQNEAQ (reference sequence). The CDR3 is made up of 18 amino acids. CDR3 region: CASSEDGGDGLAKNIQYF. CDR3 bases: TGTGCCAGCAGCGAAGATGGGGGGGACGGACTAGCCAAAAACATTCAGTACTTC.

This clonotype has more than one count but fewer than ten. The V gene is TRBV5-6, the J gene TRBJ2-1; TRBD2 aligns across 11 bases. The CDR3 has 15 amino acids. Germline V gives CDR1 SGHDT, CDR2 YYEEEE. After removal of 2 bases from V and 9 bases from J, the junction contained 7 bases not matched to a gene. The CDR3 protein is CASSLLAGGPPEQFF. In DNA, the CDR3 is TGTGCCAGCAGCTTATTAGCGGGAGGGCCGCCTGAGCAGTTCTTC.

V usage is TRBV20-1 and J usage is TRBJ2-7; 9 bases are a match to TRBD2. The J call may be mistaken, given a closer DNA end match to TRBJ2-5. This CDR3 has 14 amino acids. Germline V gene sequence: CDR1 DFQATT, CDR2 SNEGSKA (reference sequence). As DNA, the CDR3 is TGCAGTGCTATGCCGGGACTAGCATTACAGACCCAGTACTTC. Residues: CSAMPGLALQTQYF.

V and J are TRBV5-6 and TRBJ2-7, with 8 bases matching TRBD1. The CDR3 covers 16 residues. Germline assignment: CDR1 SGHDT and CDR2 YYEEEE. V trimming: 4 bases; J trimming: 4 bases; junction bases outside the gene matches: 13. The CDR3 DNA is TGTGCCAGCAGCCCAGACCGGGACAGGACCTTTTACGAGCAGTACTTC. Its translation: CASSPDRDRTFYEQYF.

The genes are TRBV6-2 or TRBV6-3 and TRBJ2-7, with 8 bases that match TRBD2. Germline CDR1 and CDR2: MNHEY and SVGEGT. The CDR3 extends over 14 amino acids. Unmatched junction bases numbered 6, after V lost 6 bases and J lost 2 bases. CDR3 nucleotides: TGTGCCAGCAGCCTCCGGGGGGGCCCCTACGAGCAGTACTTC. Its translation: CASSLRGGPYEQYF.

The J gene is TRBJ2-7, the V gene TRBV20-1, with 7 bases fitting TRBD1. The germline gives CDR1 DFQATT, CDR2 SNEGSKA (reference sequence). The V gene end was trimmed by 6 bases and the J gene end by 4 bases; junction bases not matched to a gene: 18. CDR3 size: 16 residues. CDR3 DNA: TGCAGTGCCATGCCCCGGACAGGCCAGCGGACTTACGAGCAGTACTTC. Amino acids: CSAMPRTGQRTYEQYF.

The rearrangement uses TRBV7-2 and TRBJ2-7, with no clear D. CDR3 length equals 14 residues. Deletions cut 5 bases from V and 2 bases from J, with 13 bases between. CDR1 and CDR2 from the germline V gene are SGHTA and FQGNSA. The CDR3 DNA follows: TGTGCCAGCAGCCTACTCCTCCCACCCTACGAGCAGTACTTC. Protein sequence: CASSLLLPPYEQYF.

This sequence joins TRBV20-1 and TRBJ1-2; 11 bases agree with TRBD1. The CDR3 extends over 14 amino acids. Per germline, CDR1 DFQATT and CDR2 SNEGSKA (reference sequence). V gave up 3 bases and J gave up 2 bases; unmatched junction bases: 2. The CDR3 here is CSASRDRGNYGYTF. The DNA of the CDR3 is TGCAGTGCTAGCCGGGACAGGGGGAACTATGGCTACACCTTC.

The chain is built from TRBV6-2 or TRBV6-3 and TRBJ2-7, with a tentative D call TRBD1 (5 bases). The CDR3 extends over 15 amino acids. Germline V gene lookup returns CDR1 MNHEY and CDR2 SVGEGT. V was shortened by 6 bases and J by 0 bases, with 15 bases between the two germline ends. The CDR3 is CASSPTGDASYEQYF. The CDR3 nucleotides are TGTGCCAGCAGCCCTACAGGTGATGCCTCCTACGAGCAGTACTTC.

CDR3 residues: CASSVFRGFYGYTF. In DNA, the CDR3 is TGTGCCAGCAGTGTATTCAGGGGGTTCTATGGCTACACCTTC. The chain links TRBV27 to TRBJ1-2, with 7 bases matching TRBD1. Germline V CDR1 and CDR2: MNHEY, SMNVEV (reference sequence). The V and J ends lost 5 bases and 4 bases, in that order; junction bases with no gene match: 7. This CDR3 comprises 14 residues.

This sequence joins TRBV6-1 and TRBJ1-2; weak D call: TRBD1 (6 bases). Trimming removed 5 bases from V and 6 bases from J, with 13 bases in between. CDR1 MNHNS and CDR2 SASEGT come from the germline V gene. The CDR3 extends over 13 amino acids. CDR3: CASSIPGHDGYTF. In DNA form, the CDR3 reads TGTGCCAGCAGTATTCCGGGACACGATGGCTACACCTTC.

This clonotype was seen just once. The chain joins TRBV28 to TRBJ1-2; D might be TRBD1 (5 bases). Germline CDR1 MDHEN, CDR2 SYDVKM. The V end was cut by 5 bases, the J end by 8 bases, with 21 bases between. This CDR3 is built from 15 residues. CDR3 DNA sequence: TGTGCCAGCAGTCCCGCTGGGGCGGGACCTCGGGGCTACACCTTC. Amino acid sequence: CASSPAGAGPRGYTF.

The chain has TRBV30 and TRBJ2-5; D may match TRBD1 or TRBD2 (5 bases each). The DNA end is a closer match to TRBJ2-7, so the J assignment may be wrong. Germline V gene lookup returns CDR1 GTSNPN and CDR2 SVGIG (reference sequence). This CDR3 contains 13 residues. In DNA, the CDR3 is TGTGCCTGGAGTGTTGGGTCGGGGCGCGAGCAGTACTTC. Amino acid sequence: CAWSVGSGREQYF.